This T cell receptor beta chain was captured in a study of OX40 agonist ivuxolimab in advanced cancers. Turning to the study itself: Having had anti-PD-1, anti-PD-L1 or anti-CTLA-4 therapy before was allowed, and roughly 38% had some.

There are 14 residues in the CDR3. V lost 3 bases and J lost 0, with 12 bases in between. Looked up from germline, CDR1 is GTSNPN and CDR2 is SVGIG (reference sequence). The table came from immunoSEQ multiplex PCR; TCRdb's copy has only in-frame clones and leaves some out. This sample yields under 70,000 clones, of which approximately 86% are seen a single time; approximately 1.1% belongs to the top ten. Turning to this clone: Its specificity is unknown.

Study observations and caveats: More expanded clones were found, on average, in CD8+ than in CD4+ T cells. Patients with a partial response at 0.1-3.0 mg/kg had among the lowest clonal expansion.

The chain links TRBV30 to TRBJ2-7; tentatively, D is TRBD1 (5 bases). The sequencing used CD4+ or CD8+ T cells sorted from blood, collected in a trial of the OX40 agonist ivuxolimab. This TCR was recovered from an adult with an advanced solid tumor such as melanoma, head and neck, liver or kidney cancer. The CDR3 coding sequence is TGTGCCTGGAGGCAGGGTAGAAGCTCCTACGAGCAGTACTTC. It translates to CAWRQGRSSYEQYF.